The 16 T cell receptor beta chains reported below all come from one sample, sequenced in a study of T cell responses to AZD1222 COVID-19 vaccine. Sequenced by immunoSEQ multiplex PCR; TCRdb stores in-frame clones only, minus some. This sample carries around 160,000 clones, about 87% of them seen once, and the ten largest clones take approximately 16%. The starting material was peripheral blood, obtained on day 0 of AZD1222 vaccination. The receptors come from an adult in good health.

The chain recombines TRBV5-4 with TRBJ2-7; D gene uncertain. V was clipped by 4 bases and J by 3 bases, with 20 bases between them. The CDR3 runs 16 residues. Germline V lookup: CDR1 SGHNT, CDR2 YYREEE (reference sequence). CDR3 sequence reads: CASSPQGQVKGYEQYF. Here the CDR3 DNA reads TGTGCCAGCAGCCCTCAAGGCCAGGTGAAGGGCTACGAGCAGTACTTC.

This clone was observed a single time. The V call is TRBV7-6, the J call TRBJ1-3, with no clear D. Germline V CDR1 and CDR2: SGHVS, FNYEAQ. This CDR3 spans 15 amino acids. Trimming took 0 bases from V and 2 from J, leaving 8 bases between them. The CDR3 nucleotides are TGTGCCAGCAGCTTAGCGCAAGGGCCTGGAAACACCATATATTTT. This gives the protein CASSLAQGPGNTIYF.

The CDR3 loop reads CASNRDRGSGYTF. CDR3 bases: TGTGCCAGCAACCGGGACAGGGGTTCTGGCTACACCTTC. This chain links TRBV7-2 with TRBJ1-2; 10 nucleotides line up with TRBD1. Trimming took 7 bases from V and 7 from J; bases not matched to a gene: 6. Per the germline V gene, CDR1 is SGHTA and CDR2 is FQGNSA. The CDR3 sequence is 13 residues long.

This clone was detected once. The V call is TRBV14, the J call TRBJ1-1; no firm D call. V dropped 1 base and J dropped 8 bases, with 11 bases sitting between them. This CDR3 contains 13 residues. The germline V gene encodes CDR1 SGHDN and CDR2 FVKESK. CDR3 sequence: CASSQGARPEAFF. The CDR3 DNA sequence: TGTGCCAGCAGCCAAGGCGCGAGACCGGAAGCTTTCTTT.

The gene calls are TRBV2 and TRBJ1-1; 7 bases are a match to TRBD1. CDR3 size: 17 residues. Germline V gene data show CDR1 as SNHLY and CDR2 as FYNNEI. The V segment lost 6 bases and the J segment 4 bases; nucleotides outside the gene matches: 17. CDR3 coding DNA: TGTGCCAGCAGGGAGCGGACAGGCCCCCGTAAGGGCACTGAAGCTTTCTTT. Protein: CASRERTGPRKGTEAFF.

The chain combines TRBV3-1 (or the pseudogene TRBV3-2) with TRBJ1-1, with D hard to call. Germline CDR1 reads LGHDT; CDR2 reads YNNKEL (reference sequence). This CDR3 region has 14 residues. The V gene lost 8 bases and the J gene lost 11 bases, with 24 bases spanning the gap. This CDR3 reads CASSLKGLWQEAFF. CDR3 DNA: TGTGCCAGCTCTCTAAAGGGCCTTTGGCAGGAGGCTTTCTTT.

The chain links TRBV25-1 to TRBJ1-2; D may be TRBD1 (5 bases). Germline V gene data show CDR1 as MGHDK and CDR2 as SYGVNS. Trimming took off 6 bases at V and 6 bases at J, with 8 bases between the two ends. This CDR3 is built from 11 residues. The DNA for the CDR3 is TGTGCCAGCAGATGGGGGAATGGCTACACCTTC. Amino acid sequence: CASRWGNGYTF.

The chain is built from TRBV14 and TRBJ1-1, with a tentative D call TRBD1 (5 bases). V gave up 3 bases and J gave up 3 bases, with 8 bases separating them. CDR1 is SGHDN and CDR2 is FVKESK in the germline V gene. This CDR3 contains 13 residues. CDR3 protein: CASSQDMYTEAFF. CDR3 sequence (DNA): TGTGCCAGCAGCCAGGACATGTACACTGAAGCTTTCTTT.

The CDR3 coding sequence is TGTGCCAGCAGTTATTCGGGGACTGGGGCCAACGTCCTGACTTTC. This translates into CASSYSGTGANVLTF. The gene calls are TRBV6-5 and TRBJ2-6; tentatively, D is TRBD2 (5 bases). CDR3 length: 15 residues. From germline, CDR1 is MNHEY and CDR2 SVGAGI. V lost 3 bases and J 2 bases, leaving 8 bases between the germline ends.

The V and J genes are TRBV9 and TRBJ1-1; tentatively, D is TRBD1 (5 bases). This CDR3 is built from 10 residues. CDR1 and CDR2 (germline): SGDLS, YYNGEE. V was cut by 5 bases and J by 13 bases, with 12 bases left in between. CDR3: CASRGTTLFF. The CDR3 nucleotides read TGTGCCAGCAGGGGGACGACCCTTTTCTTT.

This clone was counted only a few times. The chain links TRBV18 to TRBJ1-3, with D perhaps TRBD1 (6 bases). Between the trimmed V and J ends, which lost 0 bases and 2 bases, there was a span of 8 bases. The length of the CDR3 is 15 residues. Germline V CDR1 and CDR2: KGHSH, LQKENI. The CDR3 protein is CASSPPEGAGNTIYF. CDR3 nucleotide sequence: TGTGCCAGCTCACCACCGGAGGGGGCTGGAAACACCATATATTTT.

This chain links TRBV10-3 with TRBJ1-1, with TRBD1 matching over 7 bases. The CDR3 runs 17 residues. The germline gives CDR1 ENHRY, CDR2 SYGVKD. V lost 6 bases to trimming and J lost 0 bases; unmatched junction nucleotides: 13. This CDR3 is CAIRPGQRYYMNTEAFF. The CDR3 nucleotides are TGTGCCATCAGACCGGGACAGCGATACTACATGAACACTGAAGCTTTCTTT.

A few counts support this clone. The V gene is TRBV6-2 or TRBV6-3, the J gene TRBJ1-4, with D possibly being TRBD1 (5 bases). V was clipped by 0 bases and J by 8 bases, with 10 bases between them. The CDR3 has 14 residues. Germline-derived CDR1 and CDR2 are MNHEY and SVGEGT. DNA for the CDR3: TGTGCCAGCAGTTACTCGGAGGGGCCGGAAAAACTGTTTTTT. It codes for CASSYSEGPEKLFF.

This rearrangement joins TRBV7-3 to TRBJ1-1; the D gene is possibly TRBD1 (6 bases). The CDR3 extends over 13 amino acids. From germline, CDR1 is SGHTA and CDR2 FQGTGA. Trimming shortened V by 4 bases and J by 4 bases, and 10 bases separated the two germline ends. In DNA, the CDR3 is TGTGCCAGCAGCTCAGGACAGCGCACTGAAGCTTTCTTT. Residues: CASSSGQRTEAFF.

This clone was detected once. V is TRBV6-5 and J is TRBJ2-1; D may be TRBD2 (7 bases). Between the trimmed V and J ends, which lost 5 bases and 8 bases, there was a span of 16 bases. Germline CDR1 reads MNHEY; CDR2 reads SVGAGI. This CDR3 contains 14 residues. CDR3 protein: CASSRSGGKDEQFF. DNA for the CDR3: TGTGCCAGCAGTAGGTCGGGGGGCAAGGATGAGCAGTTCTTC.

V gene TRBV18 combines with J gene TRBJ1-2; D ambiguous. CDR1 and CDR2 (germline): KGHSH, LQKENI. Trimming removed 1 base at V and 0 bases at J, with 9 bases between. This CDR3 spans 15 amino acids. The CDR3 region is CASSPRQGANYGYTF. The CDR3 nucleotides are TGTGCCAGCTCACCACGGCAAGGAGCTAACTATGGCTACACCTTC.